This T cell receptor beta chain is drawn from a study of Tregs in tolerant kidney transplant recipients. Study-level results: The most relevant donor-specific Treg TCRbeta repertoire apparently came from expansion with activated donor B cells.

Concerning this clone itself: Its antigen remains unknown.

The CDR3 has 15 residues. Per the germline V gene, CDR1 is SGHNT and CDR2 is YENEEA. Between the trimmed V and J ends, which lost 3 bases and 0 bases, there was a span of 11 bases. Clones were sequenced by immunoSEQ multiplex PCR, and TCRdb holds only the in-frame ones, with some missing. This sample has about 120,000 clones, with roughly 92% found just once. The sequence derives from a human donor in good health. Sequenced material: CD4+ T cells from blood. The genes are TRBV11-3 and TRBJ1-1; D remains ambiguous. CDR3 DNA: TGTGCCAGCAGCTTGGGTTCCCTGGTGAACACTGAAGCTTTCTTT. Protein: CASSLGSLVNTEAFF.